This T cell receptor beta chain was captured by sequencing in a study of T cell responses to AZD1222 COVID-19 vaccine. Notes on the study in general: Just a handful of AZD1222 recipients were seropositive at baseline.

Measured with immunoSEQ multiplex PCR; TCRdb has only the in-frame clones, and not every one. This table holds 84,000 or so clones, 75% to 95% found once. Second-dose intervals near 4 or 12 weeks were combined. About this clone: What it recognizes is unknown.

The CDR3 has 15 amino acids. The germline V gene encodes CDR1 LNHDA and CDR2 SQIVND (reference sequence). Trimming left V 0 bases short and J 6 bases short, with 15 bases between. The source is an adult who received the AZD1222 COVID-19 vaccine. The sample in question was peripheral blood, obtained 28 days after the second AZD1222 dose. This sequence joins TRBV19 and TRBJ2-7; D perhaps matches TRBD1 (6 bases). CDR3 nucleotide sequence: TGTGCCAGTAGTATAGATAAGGACAGCCCGAGCGAGCAGTACTTC. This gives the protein CASSIDKDSPSEQYF.